Below, 10 T cell receptor beta chains from the same sample are listed, as sequenced in a study of early T cells in non-severe SARS-CoV-2 infection. TCRdb passed the 5' RACE reads through MiXCR, listing each CDR3 protein once. This table holds tens of thousands of distinct CDR3 sequences, around 13% found once. Sample: whole blood. All receptors come from an adult who was a healthcare worker with PCR-confirmed SARS-CoV-2 infection or an uninfected control (not recorded which).

In its sample, this clonotype was seen many times. The V and J genes are TRBV29-1 and TRBJ2-1; 9 bases are shared with TRBD2. Germline V lookup: CDR1 SQVTM, CDR2 ANQGSEA. The length of the CDR3 is 18 residues. V was pared by 2 bases and J by 5 bases, with 16 bases of the junction left unmatched. The CDR3 loop reads CSVEFRGRDVFSHNEQFF. The CDR3 DNA reads as TGCAGCGTTGAATTTCGCGGGAGGGACGTTTTTAGCCACAATGAGCAGTTCTTC.

The chain has TRBV6-5 and TRBJ2-1, with TRBD2 matching over 9 bases. The trim removed 0 bases at V and 9 bases at J, leaving 9 bases unmatched. The germline CDR1 and CDR2 sequences are MNHEY and SVGAGI. The CDR3 is 16 amino acids. CDR3 bases: TGTGCCAGCAGTTACTCGACCGCGGGAGGGCCGCTTGAGCAGTTCTTC. Its protein is CASSYSTAGGPLEQFF.

V usage is TRBV7-8 and J usage is TRBJ2-7; the D gene could be TRBD1 or TRBD2 (5 bases each). The CDR3 runs to 13 residues. Germline V gives CDR1 SGHVS, CDR2 FQNEAQ. Trimming removed 2 bases from V and 5 bases from J, with 10 bases in between. The CDR3 coding sequence is TGTGCCAGCAGCTTACGGTGGGGGAACGAGCAGTACTTC. Amino acid sequence: CASSLRWGNEQYF.

As regards this clonotype: It may be a read error: a sequence one base away is much more abundant. CDR3 protein: CVSGGGRRSTEAFF. The DNA of the CDR3 is TGTGTCAGTGGGGGGGGGCGAAGGAGCACTGAAGCTTTCTTT. The chain recombines TRBV6-5 with TRBJ1-1; D is possibly TRBD1 (6 bases). CDR1 MNHEY and CDR2 SVGAGI come from the germline V gene. The CDR3 is 14 residues long.

The chain couples TRBV9 to TRBJ1-2, with 7 positions matching TRBD1. Germline CDR1 reads SGDLS; CDR2 reads YYNGEE. With V trimmed by 4 bases and J by 4 bases, 7 bases remained unmatched. There are 14 residues in the CDR3. The DNA for the CDR3 is TGTGCCAGCAGCAATGACAGGGATGCCTATGGCTACACCTTC. Its protein product is CASSNDRDAYGYTF.

This clonotype was found many times. V and J are TRBV20-1 and TRBJ1-4, with TRBD1 identical over 8 bases. The V gene end was trimmed by 7 bases and the J gene end by 8 bases; junction bases not matched to a gene: 15. Looked up from germline, CDR1 is DFQATT and CDR2 is SNEGSKA (reference sequence). The CDR3 runs to 15 residues. For the CDR3, the DNA is TGCAGTGTCAGGGGGCGGACAGGTGGTTTGGAAAAACTGTTTTTT. As protein: CSVRGRTGGLEKLFF.

This clonotype was seen many times. V gene TRBV3-1 combines with J gene TRBJ2-1; 13 bases map to TRBD2. Germline CDR1 LGHDT, CDR2 YNNKEL (reference sequence). The J segment lost 10 bases and the V segment lost 4 bases, leaving 4 bases of the junction unmatched. The CDR3 sequence is 14 residues long. The CDR3: CASSLGLAGTEQFF. DNA of the CDR3: TGTGCCAGCAGCCTGGGACTAGCGGGAACAGAGCAGTTCTTC.

This chain connects TRBV28 to TRBJ1-2; D is ambiguous. The germline CDR1 and CDR2 sequences are MDHEN and SYDVKM. V was cut by 6 bases and J by 4 bases, with 9 bases left in between. The CDR3 spans 12 residues. CDR3 sequence reads: CASSPQGYGYTF. CDR3 sequence (DNA): TGTGCCAGCAGCCCTCAAGGCTATGGCTACACCTTC.

This clonotype was seen repeatedly, ten times or more. The chain combines TRBV14 with TRBJ2-7; a possible D gene is TRBD1 (5 bases). The CDR3 length is 13 residues. CDR1 and CDR2 (germline): SGHDN, FVKESK. V was trimmed by 4 bases and J by 5 bases, leaving 12 bases between them. This CDR3 reads CASSLPDRNEQYF. The CDR3 DNA follows: TGTGCCAGCAGCCTACCTGACAGAAACGAGCAGTACTTC.

This clonotype occurred many times. The chain uses TRBV6-2 or TRBV6-3 and TRBJ2-7; 7 bases agree with TRBD1. Germline V CDR1 and CDR2: MNHEY, SVGEGT. V dropped 6 bases and J dropped 4; count of bases not matched to a gene: 6. The CDR3 length is 13 residues. CDR3 sequence: CASSPGTEYEQYF. The CDR3 nucleotides are TGTGCCAGCAGCCCCGGGACAGAGTACGAGCAGTACTTC.